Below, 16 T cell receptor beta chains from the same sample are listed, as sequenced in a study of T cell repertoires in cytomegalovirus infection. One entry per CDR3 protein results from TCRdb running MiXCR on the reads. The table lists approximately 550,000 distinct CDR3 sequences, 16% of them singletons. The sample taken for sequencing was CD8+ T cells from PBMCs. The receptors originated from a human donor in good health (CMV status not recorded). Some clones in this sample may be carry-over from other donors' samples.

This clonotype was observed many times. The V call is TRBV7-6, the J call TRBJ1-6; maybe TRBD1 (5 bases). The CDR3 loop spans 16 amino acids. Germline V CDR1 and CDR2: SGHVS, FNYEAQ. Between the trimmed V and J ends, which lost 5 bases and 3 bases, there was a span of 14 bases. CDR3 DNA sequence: TGTGCCAGCAGCGTCCGATCGGGGGGCTATAATTCACCCCTCCACTTT. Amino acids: CASSVRSGGYNSPLHF.

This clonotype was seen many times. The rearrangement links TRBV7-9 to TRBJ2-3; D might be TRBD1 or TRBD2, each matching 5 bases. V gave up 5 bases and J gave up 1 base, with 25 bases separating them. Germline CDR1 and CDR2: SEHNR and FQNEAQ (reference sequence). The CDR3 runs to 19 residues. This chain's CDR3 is CASSTMGTKTVPGTDTQYF. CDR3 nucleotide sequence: TGTGCCAGCAGCACTATGGGGACCAAAACCGTCCCTGGCACAGATACGCAGTATTTT. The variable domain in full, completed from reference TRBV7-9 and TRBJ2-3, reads DTGVSQNPRHKITKRGQNVTFRCDPISEHNRLYWYRQTLGQGPEFLTYFQNEAQLEKSRLLSDRFSAERPKGSFSTLEIQRTEQGDSAMYLCASSTMGTKTVPGTDTQYFGPGTRLTVL.

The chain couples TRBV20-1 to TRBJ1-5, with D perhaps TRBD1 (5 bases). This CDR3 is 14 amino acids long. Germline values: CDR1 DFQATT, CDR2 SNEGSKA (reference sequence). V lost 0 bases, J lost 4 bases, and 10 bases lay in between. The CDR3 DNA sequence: TGCAGTGCTAGAGATGAATGGGGGAATCAGCCCCAGCATTTT. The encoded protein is CSARDEWGNQPQHF.

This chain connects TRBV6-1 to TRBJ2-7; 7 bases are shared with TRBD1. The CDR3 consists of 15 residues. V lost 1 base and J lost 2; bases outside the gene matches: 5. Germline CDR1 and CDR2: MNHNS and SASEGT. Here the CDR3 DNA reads TGTGCCAGCAGTGAAGAGACCGGGACAGCCTACGAGCAGTACTTC. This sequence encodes CASSEETGTAYEQYF.

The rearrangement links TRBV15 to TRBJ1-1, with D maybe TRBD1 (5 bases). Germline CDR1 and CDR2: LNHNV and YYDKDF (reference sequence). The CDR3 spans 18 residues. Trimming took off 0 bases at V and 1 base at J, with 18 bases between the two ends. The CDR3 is CATSRDRSGRVGNTEAFF. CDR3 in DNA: TGTGCCACCAGCAGAGATCGATCAGGGAGGGTTGGGAACACTGAAGCTTTCTTT.

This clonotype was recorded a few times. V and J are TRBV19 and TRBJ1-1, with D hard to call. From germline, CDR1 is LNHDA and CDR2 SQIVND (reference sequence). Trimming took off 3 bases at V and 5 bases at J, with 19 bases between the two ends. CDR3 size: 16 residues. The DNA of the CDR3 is TGTGCCAGTAGTATCGGTTTACTAGGCGCGGGGACTGAAGCTTTCTTT. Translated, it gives CASSIGLLGAGTEAFF.

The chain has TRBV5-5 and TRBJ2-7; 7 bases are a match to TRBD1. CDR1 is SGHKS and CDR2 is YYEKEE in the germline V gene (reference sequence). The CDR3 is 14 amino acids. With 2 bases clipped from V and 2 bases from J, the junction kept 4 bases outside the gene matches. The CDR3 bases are TGTGCCAGCAGCTTTTTGGGACAGCCCTACGAGCAGTACTTC. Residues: CASSFLGQPYEQYF.

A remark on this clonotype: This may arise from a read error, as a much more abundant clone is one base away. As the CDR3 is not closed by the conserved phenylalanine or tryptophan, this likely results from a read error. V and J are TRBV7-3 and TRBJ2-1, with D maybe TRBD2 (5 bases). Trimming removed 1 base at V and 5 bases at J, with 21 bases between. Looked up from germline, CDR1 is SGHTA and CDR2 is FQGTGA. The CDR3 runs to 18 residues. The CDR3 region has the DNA TGTGCCAGCAGCTTAAGGTCGCGTAGGACTCCGATCCACAATGAGCAGTTCTTA. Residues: CASSLRSRRTPIHNEQFL.

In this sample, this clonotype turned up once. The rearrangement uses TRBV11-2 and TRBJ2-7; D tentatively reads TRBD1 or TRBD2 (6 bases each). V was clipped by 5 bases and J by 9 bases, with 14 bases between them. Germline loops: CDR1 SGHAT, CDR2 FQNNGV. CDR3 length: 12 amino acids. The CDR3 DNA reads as TGTGCCAGCAGCATAGGGGGACTCGGGCAGTACTTC. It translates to CASSIGGLGQYF. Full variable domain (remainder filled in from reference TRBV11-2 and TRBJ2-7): EAGVAQSPRYKIIEKRQSVAFWCNPISGHATLYWYQQILGQGPKLLIQFQNNGVVDDSQLPKDRFSAERLKGVDSTLKIQPAKLEDSAVYLCASSIGGLGQYFGPGTRLTVT.

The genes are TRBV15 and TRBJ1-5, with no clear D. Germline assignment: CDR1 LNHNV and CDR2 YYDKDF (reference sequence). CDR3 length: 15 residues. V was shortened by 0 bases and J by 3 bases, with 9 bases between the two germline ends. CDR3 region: CATSRDRAPNQPQHF. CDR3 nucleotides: TGTGCCACCAGCAGAGATAGGGCCCCCAATCAGCCCCAGCATTTT.

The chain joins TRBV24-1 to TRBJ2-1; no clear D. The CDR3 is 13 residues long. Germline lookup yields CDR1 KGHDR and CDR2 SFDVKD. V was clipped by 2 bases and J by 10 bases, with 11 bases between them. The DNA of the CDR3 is TGTGCCACCAGTGATTCCCGACTGGGGGAGCAGTTCTTC. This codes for CATSDSRLGEQFF.

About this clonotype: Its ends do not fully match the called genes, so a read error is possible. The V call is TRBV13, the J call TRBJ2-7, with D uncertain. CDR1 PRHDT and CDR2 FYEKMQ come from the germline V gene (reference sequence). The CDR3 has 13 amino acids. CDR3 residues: CASSLAGIHEQYF. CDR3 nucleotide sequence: TGCGCCAGCAGCTTGGCTGGGATCCACGAGCAGTACTTC.

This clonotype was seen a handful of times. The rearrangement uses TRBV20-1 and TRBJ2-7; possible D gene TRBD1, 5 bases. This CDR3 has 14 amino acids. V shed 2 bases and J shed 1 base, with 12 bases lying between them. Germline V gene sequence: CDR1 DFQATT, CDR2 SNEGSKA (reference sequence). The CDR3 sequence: CSARSRDRSYEQYF. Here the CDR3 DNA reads TGCAGTGCTAGAAGCAGGGATCGTTCCTACGAGCAGTACTTC.

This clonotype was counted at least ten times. The CDR3 nucleotides read TGTGCCAGCAGCTCCATTCTAGGGGCCCCTTACAATGAGCAGTTCTTC. Translating it yields CASSSILGAPYNEQFF. V is TRBV7-9 and J is TRBJ2-1; possible D gene TRBD1, 5 bases. The CDR3 contains 16 residues. The germline gives CDR1 SEHNR, CDR2 FQNEAQ (reference sequence). V was shortened by 4 bases and J by 4 bases, with 17 bases between the two germline ends. The variable domain in full, completed from reference TRBV7-9 and TRBJ2-1, reads DTGVSQNPRHKITKRGQNVTFRCDPISEHNRLYWYRQTLGQGPEFLTYFQNEAQLEKSRLLSDRFSAERPKGSFSTLEIQRTEQGDSAMYLCASSSILGAPYNEQFFGPGTRLTVL.

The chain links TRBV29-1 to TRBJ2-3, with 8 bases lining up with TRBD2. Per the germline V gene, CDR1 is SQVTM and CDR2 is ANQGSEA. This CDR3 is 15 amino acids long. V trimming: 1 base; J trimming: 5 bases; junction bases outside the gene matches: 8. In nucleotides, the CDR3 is TGCAGCGTTGAAGGTGTTAGCGGGGCGGGAGATACGCAGTATTTT. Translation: CSVEGVSGAGDTQYF.

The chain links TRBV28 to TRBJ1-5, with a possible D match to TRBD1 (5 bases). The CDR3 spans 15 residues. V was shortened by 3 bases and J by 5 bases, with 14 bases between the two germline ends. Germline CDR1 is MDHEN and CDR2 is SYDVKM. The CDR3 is CASSFNRDRDQPQHF. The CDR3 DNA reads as TGTGCCAGCAGTTTCAACCGGGACCGAGATCAGCCCCAGCATTTT.